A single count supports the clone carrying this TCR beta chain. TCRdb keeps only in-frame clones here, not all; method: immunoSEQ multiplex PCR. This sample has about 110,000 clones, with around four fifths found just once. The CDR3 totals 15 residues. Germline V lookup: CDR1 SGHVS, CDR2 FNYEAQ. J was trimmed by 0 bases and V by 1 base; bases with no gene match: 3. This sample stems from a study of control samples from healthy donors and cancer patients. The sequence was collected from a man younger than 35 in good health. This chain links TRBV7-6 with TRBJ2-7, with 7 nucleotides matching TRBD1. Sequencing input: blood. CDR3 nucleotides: TGTGCCAGCAGCTTAGGACAGGGAAGCTCCTACGAGCAGTACTTC. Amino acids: CASSLGQGSSYEQYF.